This TCR beta chain was captured in a study of blood T cell repertoires in COVID-19. Across the study: Specimens from acute and convalescent COVID-19 originated in the United States, Italy and Spain.

Only in-frame clones appear in the TCRdb table, and some are missing; sequencing was by immunoSEQ multiplex PCR. The table has 300,000 to 350,000 clones, over 70% seen once; the top ten hold about 5%. Germline V lookup: CDR1 GTSNPN, CDR2 SVGIG (reference sequence). V was shortened by 0 bases and J by 7 bases, with 20 bases between the two germline ends. This CDR3 is 16 amino acids long. This chain uses TRBV30 with TRBJ2-3, with D maybe TRBD2 (7 bases). Input material: PBMCs or T cells enriched from blood (not recorded which). The receptor was derived from a young man who had recovered from COVID-19. Written as DNA, the CDR3 is TGTGCCTGGAGTGTACACTGGGGGCGGGGGCTTTATACGCAGTATTTT. It translates to CAWSVHWGRGLYTQYF.